A single sample is the source of the 21 T cell receptor beta chains below, sequenced in a study of blood T cells in healthy people across ages. Then a second PCR, running roughly 7 to 11 cycles, was carried out with a sample-barcoded 5' primer and a J-beta primer mix. TCRdb reanalysed the 5' RACE reads using MiXCR and keeps one entry per CDR3 protein. This sample has hundreds of thousands of distinct CDR3 sequences; about 55% occur once, and the top ten carry roughly two fifths. The sample consisted of blood. All receptors come from a man older than 75 in good health.

The rearrangement joins TRBV12-5 to TRBJ2-4; 8 nucleotides align to TRBD1. The J call may be in error: the DNA end matches TRBJ2-7 better. The CDR3 spans 14 residues. Germline V gene sequence: CDR1 LGHNT, CDR2 FRNRAP. CDR3 sequence reads: CASGLTGGLYEQYF. The CDR3 DNA reads as TGTGCTAGTGGTTTGACAGGGGGACTCTACGAGCAGTACTTC.

The rearrangement uses TRBV6-5 and TRBJ2-7; weak D call: TRBD1 (5 bases). Germline CDR1 MNHEY, CDR2 SVGAGI. CDR3 length: 14 residues. The V end was cut by 8 bases, the J end by 2 bases, with 16 bases between. The CDR3 region is CASQTTDFTYEQYF. CDR3 sequence (DNA): TGTGCCAGCCAAACGACAGACTTTACCTACGAGCAGTACTTC.

The chain uses TRBV28 and TRBJ2-7, with TRBD1 matching over 10 bases. The germline V gene has CDR1 MDHEN and CDR2 SYDVKM. The CDR3 sequence is 13 residues long. V dropped 7 bases and J dropped 5; count of bases not matched to a gene: 5. CDR3 in DNA: TGTGCCAGCACACCCGGGACAGGGGACGAGCAGTACTTC. Its translation is CASTPGTGDEQYF.

For this clonotype: At one end the junction does not follow the germline gene, possibly because of a read error. CDR3 residues: CSARVRQGALSNYGYTF. The CDR3 DNA sequence: TGCAGTGCTAGAGTACGACAGGGGGCGCTGTCCAACTATGGTTACACCTTC. The gene calls are TRBV20-1 and TRBJ1-2, with 10 bases aligning to TRBD1. Germline lookup yields CDR1 DFQATT and CDR2 SNEGSKA (reference sequence). This CDR3 is built from 17 residues.

Of note for this clonotype: At one end, the junction sequence differs from germline, possibly due to a read error. The rearrangement links TRBV5-1 to TRBJ1-1, with D possibly matching TRBD1 (5 bases). Germline lookup yields CDR1 SGHRS and CDR2 YFSETQ. CDR3 length equals 14 residues. CDR3 region: CACSYQGLNTEAFF. DNA of the CDR3: TGCGCCTGCAGTTATCAGGGATTGAACACTGAAGCTTTCTTT.

This clonotype turned up a few times. The J gene is TRBJ2-7, the V gene TRBV7-8; maybe TRBD1 (7 bases). Looked up from germline, CDR1 is SGHVS and CDR2 is FQNEAQ. This CDR3 is 17 amino acids long. The V and J ends lost 2 bases and 5 bases respectively, with 22 bases between them. CDR3 sequence reads: CASSLTRGSARGDEQYF. CDR3 nucleotide sequence: TGTGCCAGCAGCTTAACCAGGGGGTCGGCGCGGGGCGACGAGCAGTACTTC.

There are a few counts of this clonotype. The CDR3 sequence is CASSQGLEAYEQYF. The CDR3 DNA is TGCGCCAGCAGCCAAGGCTTGGAAGCCTACGAGCAGTACTTC. This chain joins TRBV4-1 and TRBJ2-7; no definite D call. Germline lookup yields CDR1 MGHRA and CDR2 YSYEKL. The V and J ends lost 1 base and 2 bases respectively, with 9 bases between them. This CDR3 region has 14 residues.

The chain uses TRBV9 and TRBJ2-7, with 12 positions matching TRBD1. J was trimmed by 6 bases and V by 3 bases; bases with no gene match: 7. The CDR3 extends over 15 amino acids. Germline CDR1 SGDLS, CDR2 YYNGEE. The CDR3 region has the DNA TGTGCCAGCAGCGCCCGGGGACAGGGGGCTCGCGAGCAGTACTTC. Protein: CASSARGQGAREQYF.

This clonotype came up a few times. The chain uses TRBV6-5 and TRBJ2-6; TRBD1 matches at 7 bases. The CDR3 extends over 16 amino acids. V trimming: 5 bases; J trimming: 2 bases; junction bases outside the gene matches: 6. Germline V gene sequence: CDR1 MNHEY, CDR2 SVGAGI. The CDR3 reads CASSNRQGTGANVLTF. As DNA, the CDR3 is TGTGCCAGCAGTAATCGACAGGGTACTGGGGCCAACGTCCTGACTTTC.

V gene TRBV4-1 combines with J gene TRBJ2-7, with 8 nucleotides matching TRBD1. CDR3 length equals 12 residues. Germline trimming cut 2 bases from V and 9 bases from J; bases unmatched to any gene: 3. Germline lookup yields CDR1 MGHRA and CDR2 YSYEKL. The CDR3 DNA sequence: TGCGCCAGCAGCCAATCGGACAGGGCGCAGTACTTC. Protein product: CASSQSDRAQYF.

The genes are TRBV4-1 and TRBJ2-5, with D perhaps matching TRBD2 (5 bases). This CDR3 is 14 amino acids long. Trimming left V 5 bases short and J 11 bases short, with 21 bases between. Germline loops: CDR1 MGHRA, CDR2 YSYEKL. The CDR3 here is CASSGLILYNEQYF. CDR3 nucleotides: TGCGCCAGCAGCGGACTGATTCTCTACAATGAGCAGTACTTC.

This clonotype was seen more than once but under ten times. The DNA for the CDR3 is TGCGCCAGCAGCCCCCTTGTAGCGGGAGTTGACTACGAGCAGTACTTC. Translation gives CASSPLVAGVDYEQYF. The rearrangement links TRBV5-1 to TRBJ2-7; the match to TRBD2 covers 9 bases. Germline CDR1 is SGHRS and CDR2 is YFSETQ. This CDR3 comprises 16 residues. After removal of 4 bases from V and 3 bases from J, the junction contained 11 bases not matched to a gene.

The V call is TRBV20-1, the J call TRBJ1-2; D might be TRBD1 (5 bases). CDR1 and CDR2 from the germline V gene are DFQATT and SNEGSKA (reference sequence). This CDR3 is 15 amino acids long. Trimming left V 4 bases short and J 4 bases short, with 19 bases between. CDR3 region: CSATGTSSPGYGYTF. The CDR3 nucleotides read TGCAGTGCTACAGGGACTTCCTCTCCGGGCTATGGCTACACCTTC.

This clonotype was detected many times. The J gene is TRBJ2-7, the V gene TRBV12-3 or TRBV12-4; weak D call: TRBD2 (5 bases). The length of the CDR3 is 13 residues. With 8 bases removed from V and 2 bases from J, the gap between germline ends came to 13 bases. CDR3 nucleotides: TGTGCCAGCTCCCTTCCGGAGGCCTACGAGCAGTACTTC. Encoded protein: CASSLPEAYEQYF.

In its sample, this clonotype was seen a few times. J is TRBJ2-1 and V is TRBV5-1; 9 bases line up with TRBD2. The length of the CDR3 is 17 residues. Germline V lookup: CDR1 SGHRS, CDR2 YFSETQ. V gave up 1 base and J gave up 5 bases; unmatched junction bases: 10. Written as DNA, the CDR3 is TGCGCCAGCAGCTTGCCCCCGGCTAGCGGGAACCACAATGAGCAGTTCTTC. This encodes CASSLPPASGNHNEQFF.

V and J are TRBV29-1 and TRBJ1-4; a weak D match, TRBD1 (5 bases). Trimming stripped 4 bases from V and 7 bases from J, with 16 bases between. The CDR3 totals 14 residues. CDR1 and CDR2 (germline): SQVTM, ANQGSEA. The CDR3 DNA follows: TGCAGCGTTGGTTCGGGGGGAGGTCTTGAAAAACTGTTTTTT. Translating it yields CSVGSGGGLEKLFF.

This clonotype has just one count. The genes are TRBV27 and TRBJ2-4; no definite D call. The J call is doubtful: the DNA matches TRBJ2-7 better. This CDR3 has 15 residues. Germline values: CDR1 MNHEY, CDR2 SMNVEV (reference sequence). The CDR3 sequence is CASSIQTAPSYEQYF. Written as DNA, the CDR3 is TGTGCCAGCAGTATACAAACGGCCCCTTCCTACGAGCAGTACTTC.

The genes are TRBV6-6 and TRBJ2-3, with 8 nucleotides matching TRBD2. The CDR3 is 15 residues long. Germline assignment: CDR1 MNHNY and CDR2 SVGAGI (reference sequence). Unmatched junction bases numbered 8, after V lost 5 bases and J lost 4 bases. This chain's CDR3 is CASSGTSPRADTQYF. CDR3 in DNA: TGTGCCAGCAGTGGGACTAGTCCCCGGGCAGATACGCAGTATTTT.

The gene calls are TRBV20-1 and TRBJ1-4; a weak D match, TRBD1 (5 bases). This CDR3 spans 15 amino acids. V gave up 3 bases and J gave up 2 bases, with 13 bases separating them. Germline CDR1 and CDR2: DFQATT and SNEGSKA (reference sequence). DNA of the CDR3: TGCAGTGCTAGGGGAGGGGAGAGGACTAATGAAAAACTGTTTTTT. Amino acid sequence: CSARGGERTNEKLFF.

As concerns this clonotype: The junction departs from germline at one end; a sequencing error may be responsible. The chain joins TRBV7-9 to TRBJ2-5; a weak D match, TRBD2 (5 bases). The DNA end is a closer match to TRBJ2-7, so the J assignment may be wrong. The CDR3 totals 14 residues. The germline V gene encodes CDR1 SEHNR and CDR2 FQNEAQ (reference sequence). In DNA, the CDR3 is TGTGCCAACAGCTTCCGAGGTGGTGGAGGCGAGCAGTACTTC. It specifies CANSFRGGGGEQYF.

A few counts support this clonotype. The chain combines TRBV29-1 with TRBJ2-7; no clear D. CDR3 length equals 12 residues. V shed 4 bases and J shed 6 bases, with 13 bases lying between them. Germline V lookup: CDR1 SQVTM, CDR2 ANQGSEA. CDR3 DNA sequence: TGCAGCGTTGTTGGCCCCAGTGGCGAGCAGTACTTC. Translation gives CSVVGPSGEQYF.